This T cell receptor beta chain was retrieved from a study of blood T cell repertoires in COVID-19. Sequenced by immunoSEQ multiplex PCR; TCRdb stores in-frame clones only, minus some. The repertoire holds 200,000 to 300,000 clones, with around 90% as singletons. The CDR3 length is 18 residues. CDR1 is SGHRS, CDR2 YFSETQ, per germline. V shed 3 bases and J 8 bases; nucleotides not matched to a gene: 13. The gene calls are TRBV5-1 and TRBJ2-1; 14 bases fit TRBD2. The material sequenced was peripheral blood. This clonotype was sampled from a woman aged 40 to 55 with acute or convalescent COVID-19. The CDR3 is CASSSRAGTSGGNDEQFF. The CDR3 DNA is TGCGCCAGCAGCTCGCGGGCCGGGACTAGCGGGGGAAATGATGAGCAGTTCTTC. Full variable domain (outside the CDR3, taken from reference TRBV5-1 and TRBJ2-1): KAGVTQTPRYLIKTRGQQVTLSCSPISGHRSVSWYQQTPGQGLQFLFEYFSETQRNKGNFPGRFSGRQFSNSRSEMNVSTLELGDSALYLCASSSRAGTSGGNDEQFFGPGTRLTVL.